This note documents a single T cell receptor beta chain sequence. The antigen is not known. V was pared by 3 bases and J by 0 bases, with 5 bases of the junction left unmatched. CDR3 length: 15 residues. Per germline, CDR1 SQVTM and CDR2 ANQGSEA. This specimen comes from a study of shared clonotypes between healthy human individuals. Study at large: Three men and a couple of women, aged 18 to 49, were donors. General study results and limits: Read depth was anticipated to influence clonotype sharing among donors.

The genomic DNA of each subset was split evenly across several immunoSEQ plates. The protocol was immunoSEQ multiplex PCR, while the TCRdb copy is restricted to in-frame clones and leaves out a portion. This table holds under 2,000,000 clones, approximately 94% found once. Naive CD8 cells comprised CD45RO-negative, CCR7-positively selected cells, excluding terminally differentiated effector memory CD45RA+ cells. V usage is TRBV29-1 and J usage is TRBJ2-1; 7 positions match TRBD1. The sequence was obtained from a man aged 18-30 years in good health. Source material: naive CD8+ T cells sorted from blood. The CDR3 reads CSVEMTGSSYNEQFF. The CDR3 DNA reads TGCAGCGTTGAGATGACAGGGAGCTCCTACAATGAGCAGTTCTTC.